The TCR beta chain described here comes from a study of T cell responses to AZD1222 COVID-19 vaccine. Study-level information: Second-dose intervals of approximately 4 or approximately 12 weeks were pooled.

Here immunoSEQ multiplex PCR was the method, and the copy in TCRdb shows in-frame clones only, minus some. Of just over 60,000 clones listed, roughly 80% are singletons. Germline trimming cut 2 bases from V and 5 bases from J; bases unmatched to any gene: 6. This CDR3 contains 15 residues. Per the germline V gene, CDR1 is MDHEN and CDR2 is SYDVKM. This chain connects TRBV28 to TRBJ2-5; 9 bases match TRBD2. This TCR was sampled from an adult in good health. This specimen consisted of peripheral blood, obtained on day 0 of AZD1222 vaccination. This chain's CDR3 is CASSLAGGPRETQYF. CDR3 bases: TGTGCCAGCAGTTTAGCGGGGGGGCCGAGGGAGACCCAGTACTTC.